This TCR beta chain was recorded in a study of cytomegalovirus exposure and HLA in healthy donors. General study findings and limits: In most subjects, TCR beta sequences reportedly gave accurate predictions of HLA-A and HLA-B alleles.

PCR involved 60 Vbeta and 13 Jbeta primers. Libraries were prepared by immunoSEQ multiplex PCR; TCRdb keeps only in-frame clonotypes and omits some of them. The sample includes over 200,000 clones, more than 75% of them seen just once. As regards this clone: Its antigen is undetermined.

The CDR3 has 16 amino acids. With 6 bases removed from V and 0 bases from J, the gap between germline ends came to 16 bases. Germline assignment: CDR1 SNHLY and CDR2 FYNNEI. Input material: PBMCs. The chain couples TRBV2 to TRBJ2-3; maybe TRBD1 (6 bases). This clonotype was sampled from a human donor in good health. The CDR3 is CASSAGQPPSTDTQYF. The CDR3 coding sequence is TGTGCCAGCAGCGCCGGACAGCCGCCTAGCACAGATACGCAGTATTTT.